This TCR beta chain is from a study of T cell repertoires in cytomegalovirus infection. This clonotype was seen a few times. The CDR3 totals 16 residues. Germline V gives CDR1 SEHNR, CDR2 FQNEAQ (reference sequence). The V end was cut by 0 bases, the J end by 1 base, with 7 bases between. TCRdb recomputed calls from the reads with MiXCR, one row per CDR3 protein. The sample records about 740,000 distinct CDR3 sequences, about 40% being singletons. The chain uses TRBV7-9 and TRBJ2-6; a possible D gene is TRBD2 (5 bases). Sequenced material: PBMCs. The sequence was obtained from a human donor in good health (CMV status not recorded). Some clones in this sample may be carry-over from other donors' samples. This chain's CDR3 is CASSLAAGSGANVLTF. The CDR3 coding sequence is TGTGCCAGCAGCTTAGCGGCGGGTTCTGGGGCCAACGTCCTGACTTTC.